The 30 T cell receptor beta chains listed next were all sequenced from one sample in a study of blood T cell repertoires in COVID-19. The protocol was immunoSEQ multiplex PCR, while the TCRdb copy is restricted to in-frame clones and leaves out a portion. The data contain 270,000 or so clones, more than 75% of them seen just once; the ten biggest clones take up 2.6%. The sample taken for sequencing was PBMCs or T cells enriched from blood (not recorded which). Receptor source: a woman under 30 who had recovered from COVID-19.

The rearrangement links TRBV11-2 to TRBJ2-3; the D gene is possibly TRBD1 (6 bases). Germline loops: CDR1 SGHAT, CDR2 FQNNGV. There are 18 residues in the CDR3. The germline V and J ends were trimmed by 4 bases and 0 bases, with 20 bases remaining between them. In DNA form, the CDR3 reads TGTGCCAGCAGCTCTCCCTTTACATTCGACAGGAGCACAGATACGCAGTATTTT. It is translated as CASSSPFTFDRSTDTQYF.

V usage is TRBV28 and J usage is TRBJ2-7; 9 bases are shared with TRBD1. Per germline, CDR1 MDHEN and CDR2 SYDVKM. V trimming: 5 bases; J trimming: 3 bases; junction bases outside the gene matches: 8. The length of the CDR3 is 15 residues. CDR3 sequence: CASSMVRDRDYEQYF. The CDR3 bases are TGTGCCAGCAGTATGGTCCGGGACAGGGACTACGAGCAGTACTTC.

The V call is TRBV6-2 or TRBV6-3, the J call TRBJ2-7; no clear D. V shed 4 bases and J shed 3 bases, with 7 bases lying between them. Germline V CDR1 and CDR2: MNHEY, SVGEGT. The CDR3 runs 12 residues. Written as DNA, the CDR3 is TGTGCCAGCAGTTTAGAAGTCTACGAGCAGTACTTC. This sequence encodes CASSLEVYEQYF.

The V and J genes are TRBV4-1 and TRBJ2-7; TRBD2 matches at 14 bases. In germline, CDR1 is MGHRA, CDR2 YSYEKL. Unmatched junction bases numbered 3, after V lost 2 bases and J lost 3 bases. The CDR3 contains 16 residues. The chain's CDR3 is CASSQLGLAGVYEQYF. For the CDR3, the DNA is TGCGCCAGCAGCCAATTGGGACTAGCGGGAGTCTACGAGCAGTACTTC.

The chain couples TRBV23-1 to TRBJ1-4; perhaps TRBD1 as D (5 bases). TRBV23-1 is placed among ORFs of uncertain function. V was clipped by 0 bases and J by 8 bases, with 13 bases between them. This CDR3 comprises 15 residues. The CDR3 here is CASSQSGQGGEKLFF. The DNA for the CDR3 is TGCGCCAGCAGTCAATCGGGGCAGGGTGGCGAAAAACTGTTTTTT.

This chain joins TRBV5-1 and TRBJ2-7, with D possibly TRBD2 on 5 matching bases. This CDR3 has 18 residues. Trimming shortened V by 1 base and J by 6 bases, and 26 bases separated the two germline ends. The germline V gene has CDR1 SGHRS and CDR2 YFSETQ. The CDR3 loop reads CASSLSQLERGLLTEQYF. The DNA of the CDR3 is TGCGCCAGCAGCTTGTCGCAGTTAGAGCGAGGGCTCCTTACCGAGCAGTACTTC.

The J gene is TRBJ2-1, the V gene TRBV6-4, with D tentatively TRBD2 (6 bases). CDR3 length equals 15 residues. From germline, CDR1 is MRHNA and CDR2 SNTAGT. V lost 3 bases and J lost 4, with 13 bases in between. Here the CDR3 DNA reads TGTGCCAGCAGTGAAGGGACTGGGGATTACAATGAGCAGTTCTTC. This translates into CASSEGTGDYNEQFF.

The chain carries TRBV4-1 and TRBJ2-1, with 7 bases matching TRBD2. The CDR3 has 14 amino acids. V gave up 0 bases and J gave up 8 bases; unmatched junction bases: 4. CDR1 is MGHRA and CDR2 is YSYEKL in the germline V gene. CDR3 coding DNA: TGCGCCAGCAGCCAAGACCGGGGGGTGTATGAGCAGTTCTTC. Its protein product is CASSQDRGVYEQFF.

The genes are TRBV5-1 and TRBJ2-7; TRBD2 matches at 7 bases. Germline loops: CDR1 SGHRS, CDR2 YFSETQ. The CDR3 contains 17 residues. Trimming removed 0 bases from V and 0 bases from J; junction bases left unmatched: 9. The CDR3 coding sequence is TGCGCCAGCAGCTTGGGTACTAGCGCTTTCGTCTCCTACGAGCAGTACTTC. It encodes CASSLGTSAFVSYEQYF.

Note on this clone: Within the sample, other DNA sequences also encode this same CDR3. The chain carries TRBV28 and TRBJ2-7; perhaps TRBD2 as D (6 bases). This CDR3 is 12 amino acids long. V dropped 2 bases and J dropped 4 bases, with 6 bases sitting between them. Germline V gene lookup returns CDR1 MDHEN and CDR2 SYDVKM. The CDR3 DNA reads TGTGCCAGCAGTTTACGGGGGTACGAGCAGTACTTC. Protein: CASSLRGYEQYF.

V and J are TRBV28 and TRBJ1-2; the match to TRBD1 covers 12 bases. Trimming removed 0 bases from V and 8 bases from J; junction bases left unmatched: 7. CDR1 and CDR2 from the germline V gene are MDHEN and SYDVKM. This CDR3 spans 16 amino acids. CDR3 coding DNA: TGTGCCAGCAGTTTATGGAGGGGACAGGGGGCGACGGGCTACACCTTC. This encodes CASSLWRGQGATGYTF.

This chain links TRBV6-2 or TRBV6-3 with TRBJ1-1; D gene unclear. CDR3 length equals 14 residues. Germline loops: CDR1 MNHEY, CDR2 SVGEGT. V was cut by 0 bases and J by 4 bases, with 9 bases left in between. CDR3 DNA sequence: TGTGCCAGCAGTTACTCGATCGGGGTCACTGAAGCTTTCTTT. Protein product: CASSYSIGVTEAFF.

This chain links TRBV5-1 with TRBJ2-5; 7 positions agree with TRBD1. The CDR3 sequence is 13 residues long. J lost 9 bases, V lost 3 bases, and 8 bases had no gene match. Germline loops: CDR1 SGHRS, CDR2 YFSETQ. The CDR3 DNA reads TGCGCCAGCAGCTCGACAGGGATTAAAGCCCAGTACTTC. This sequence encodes CASSSTGIKAQYF.

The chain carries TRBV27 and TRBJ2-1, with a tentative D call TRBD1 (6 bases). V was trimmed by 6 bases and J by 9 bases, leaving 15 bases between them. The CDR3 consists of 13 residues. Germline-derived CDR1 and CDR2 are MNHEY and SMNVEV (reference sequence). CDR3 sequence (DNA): TGTGCCAGCAGCCCGACAGGAGGTAGTGAGCAGTTCTTC. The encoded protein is CASSPTGGSEQFF.

CDR3 sequence reads: CASSSLLAGGVNEQFF. CDR3 in DNA: TGTGCCAGCAGCTCATTACTAGCGGGGGGAGTCAATGAGCAGTTCTTC. The chain joins TRBV11-2 to TRBJ2-1, with 12 bases matching TRBD2. From germline, CDR1 is SGHAT and CDR2 FQNNGV. The CDR3 is 16 amino acids. The V segment lost 4 bases and the J segment 6 bases; nucleotides outside the gene matches: 7.

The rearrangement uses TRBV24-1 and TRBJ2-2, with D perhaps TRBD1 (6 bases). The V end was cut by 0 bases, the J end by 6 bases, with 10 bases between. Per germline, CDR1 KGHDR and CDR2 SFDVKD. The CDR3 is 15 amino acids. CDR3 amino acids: CATSDLQSGAGELFF. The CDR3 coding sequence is TGTGCCACCAGTGATTTGCAATCAGGGGCCGGGGAGCTGTTTTTT.

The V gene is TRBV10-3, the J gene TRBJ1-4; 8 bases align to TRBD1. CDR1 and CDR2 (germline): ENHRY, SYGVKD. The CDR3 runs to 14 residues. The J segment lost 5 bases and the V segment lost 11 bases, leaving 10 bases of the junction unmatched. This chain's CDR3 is CASAQGAENEKLFF. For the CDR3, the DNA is TGTGCCTCCGCTCAGGGGGCGGAAAATGAAAAACTGTTTTTT.

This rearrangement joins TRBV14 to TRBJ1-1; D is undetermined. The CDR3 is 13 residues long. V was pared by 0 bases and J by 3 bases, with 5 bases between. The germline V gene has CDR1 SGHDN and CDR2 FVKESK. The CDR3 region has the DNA TGTGCCAGCAGCCAAGATTTATACACTGAAGCTTTCTTT. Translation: CASSQDLYTEAFF.

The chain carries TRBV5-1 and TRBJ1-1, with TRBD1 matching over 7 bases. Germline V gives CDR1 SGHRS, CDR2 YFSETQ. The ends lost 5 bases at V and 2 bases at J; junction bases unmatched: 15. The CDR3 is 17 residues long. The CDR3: CASRERTGQTNNTEAFF. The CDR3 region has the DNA TGCGCCAGCAGAGAGAGGACAGGCCAAACGAATAACACTGAAGCTTTCTTT.

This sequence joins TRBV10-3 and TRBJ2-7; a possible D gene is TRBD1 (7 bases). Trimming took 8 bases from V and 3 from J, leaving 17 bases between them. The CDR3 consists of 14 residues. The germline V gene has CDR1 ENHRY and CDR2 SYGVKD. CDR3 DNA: TGTGCCATCGGGGGGCGAGACAGGGTCTACGAGCAGTACTTC. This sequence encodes CAIGGRDRVYEQYF.

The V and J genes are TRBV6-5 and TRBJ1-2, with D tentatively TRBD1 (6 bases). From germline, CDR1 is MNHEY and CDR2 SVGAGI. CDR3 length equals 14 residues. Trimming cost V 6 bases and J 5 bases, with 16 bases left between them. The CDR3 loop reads CASRRGQSYYGYTF. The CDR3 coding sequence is TGTGCCAGCAGGAGAGGACAGAGCTATTATGGCTACACCTTC.

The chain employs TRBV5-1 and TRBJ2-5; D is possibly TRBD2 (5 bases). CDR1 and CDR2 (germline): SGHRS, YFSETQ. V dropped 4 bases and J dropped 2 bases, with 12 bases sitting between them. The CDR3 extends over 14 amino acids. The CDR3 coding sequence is TGCGCCAGCAGCATCCTTTCGGGACAAGAGACCCAGTACTTC. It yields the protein CASSILSGQETQYF.

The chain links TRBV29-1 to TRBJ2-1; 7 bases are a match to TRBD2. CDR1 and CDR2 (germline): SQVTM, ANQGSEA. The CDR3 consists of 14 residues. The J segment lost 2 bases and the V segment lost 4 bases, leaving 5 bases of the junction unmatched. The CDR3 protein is CSVGGGTTYNEQFF. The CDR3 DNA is TGCAGCGTTGGGGGGGGAACCACCTACAATGAGCAGTTCTTC.

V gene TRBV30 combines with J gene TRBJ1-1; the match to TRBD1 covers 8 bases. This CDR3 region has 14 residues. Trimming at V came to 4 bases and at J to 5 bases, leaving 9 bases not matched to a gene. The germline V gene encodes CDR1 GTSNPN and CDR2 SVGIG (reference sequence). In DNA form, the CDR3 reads TGTGCCTGGATCCAGGACAGGGTAGGGACTGAAGCTTTCTTT. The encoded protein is CAWIQDRVGTEAFF.

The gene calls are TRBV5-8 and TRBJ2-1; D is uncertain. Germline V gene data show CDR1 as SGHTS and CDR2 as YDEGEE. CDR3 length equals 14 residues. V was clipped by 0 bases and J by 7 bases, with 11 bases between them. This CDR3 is CASSLEVRRNEQFF. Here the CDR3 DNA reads TGTGCCAGCAGCTTGGAGGTGCGGCGGAATGAGCAGTTCTTC. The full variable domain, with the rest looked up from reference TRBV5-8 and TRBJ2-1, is EAGVTQSPTHLIKTRGQQATLRCSPISGHTSVYWYQQALGLGLQFLLWYDEGEERNRGNFPPRFSGRQFPNYSSELNVNALELEDSALYLCASSLEVRRNEQFFGPGTRLTVL.

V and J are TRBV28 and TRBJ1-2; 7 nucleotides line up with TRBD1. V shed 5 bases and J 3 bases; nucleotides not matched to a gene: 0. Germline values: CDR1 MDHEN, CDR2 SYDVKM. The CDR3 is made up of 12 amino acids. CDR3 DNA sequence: TGTGCCAGCAGTCAGGGGGACTATGGCTACACCTTC. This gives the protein CASSQGDYGYTF.

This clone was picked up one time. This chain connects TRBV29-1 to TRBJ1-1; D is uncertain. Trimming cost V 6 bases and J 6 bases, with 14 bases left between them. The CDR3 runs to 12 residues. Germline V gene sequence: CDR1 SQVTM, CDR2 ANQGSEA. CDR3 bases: TGCAGCGTCGACCAACTAGGCGCTGAAGCTTTCTTT. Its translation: CSVDQLGAEAFF.

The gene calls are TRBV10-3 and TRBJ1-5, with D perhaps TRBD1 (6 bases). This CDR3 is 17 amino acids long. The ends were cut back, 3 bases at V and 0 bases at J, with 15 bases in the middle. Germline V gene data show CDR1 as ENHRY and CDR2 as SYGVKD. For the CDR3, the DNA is TGTGCCATCAGTGAAAGACAGGCAAAAGATAGCAATCAGCCCCAGCATTTT. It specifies CAISERQAKDSNQPQHF.

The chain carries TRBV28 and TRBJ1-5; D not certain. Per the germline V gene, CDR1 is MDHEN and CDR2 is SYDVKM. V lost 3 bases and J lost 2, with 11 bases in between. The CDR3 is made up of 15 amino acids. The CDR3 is CASSFPQRGNQPQHF. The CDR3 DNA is TGTGCCAGCAGTTTCCCCCAGCGGGGCAATCAGCCCCAGCATTTT.

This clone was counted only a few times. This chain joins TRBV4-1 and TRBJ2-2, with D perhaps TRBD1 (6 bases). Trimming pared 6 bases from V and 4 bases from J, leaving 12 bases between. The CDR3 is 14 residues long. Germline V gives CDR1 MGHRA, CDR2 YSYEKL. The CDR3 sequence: CASRQTGVTGELFF. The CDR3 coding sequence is TGCGCCAGCAGACAGACAGGAGTCACCGGGGAGCTGTTTTTT.